Detailed here is one T cell receptor (beta chain). No antigen is known for it. The method was immunoSEQ multiplex PCR; TCRdb's version includes in-frame clones alone and lacks a portion of them. The table lists some 200,000 clones, 86% of them singletons. Germline CDR1 MNHEY, CDR2 SMNVEV (reference sequence). V shed 5 bases and J 7 bases; nucleotides not matched to a gene: 9. The CDR3 is 15 amino acids. The data are from a study of cytomegalovirus exposure and HLA in healthy donors. General study results and limits: Three CMV-associated chains were confirmed in vitro to be specific for CMV antigens.

The clonotype originates from a man aged 25-40 years in good health and CMV-seropositive. Sequenced material: PBMCs. V is TRBV27 and J is TRBJ1-5, with 9 bases fitting TRBD1. This chain's CDR3 is CASSPWTGERQPQHF. In nucleotides, the CDR3 is TGTGCCAGCAGTCCCTGGACAGGGGAACGGCAGCCCCAGCATTTT.